Listed here are 13 T cell receptor beta chains from one sample, sequenced in a study of post-analysis software for immune sequencing data. General study findings and limits: The study found TRBV5-6, TRBV5-1 and TRBV20-1 among about five TRBV segments more frequent in patients than controls.

TCR beta libraries were prepared from cDNA with unique molecular identifiers. MiXCR was run by TCRdb on the PCR reads, yielding one entry per CDR3 protein. The sample gives about 800,000 distinct CDR3 sequences, 30% of which show up once; around 0.55% is in the top ten. No cognate antigen is known for these TCRs. The sample was blood. The receptors were sampled from a girl between 10 and 17 years old with multiple sclerosis.

This clonotype was observed a handful of times. The chain employs TRBV27 and TRBJ2-7, with D possibly matching TRBD2 (6 bases). The V gene's germline CDR1 is MNHEY and CDR2 SMNVEV (reference sequence). The V gene lost 4 bases and the J gene lost 5 bases, with 12 bases spanning the gap. The CDR3 runs 13 residues. The CDR3 loop is CASSWGVGNEQYF. Written as DNA, the CDR3 is TGTGCCAGCAGTTGGGGGGTAGGAAACGAGCAGTACTTC.

The J gene is TRBJ2-7, the V gene TRBV20-1; D unclear. Per the germline V gene, CDR1 is DFQATT and CDR2 is SNEGSKA (reference sequence). The CDR3 is made up of 13 amino acids. The V end was cut by 6 bases, the J end by 6 bases, with 18 bases between. For the CDR3, the DNA is TGCAGTGCCCCCCCAAGGGATTCTGTCGAGCAGTACTTC. It codes for CSAPPRDSVEQYF.

This clonotype was detected only a few times. V and J are TRBV10-3 and TRBJ2-7, with TRBD2 matching 8 bases. Germline assignment: CDR1 ENHRY and CDR2 SYGVKD. The CDR3 spans 15 residues. Trimming removed 4 bases from V and 2 bases from J; junction bases left unmatched: 7. CDR3 amino acids: CAISGGLGSPYEQYF. Here the CDR3 DNA reads TGTGCCATCAGTGGGGGACTAGGGTCCCCCTACGAGCAGTACTTC.

This clonotype has a handful of counts. The rearrangement uses TRBV12-3 or TRBV12-4 and TRBJ1-2, with D maybe TRBD1 (5 bases). This CDR3 comprises 16 residues. Trimming took off 1 base at V and 0 bases at J, with 12 bases between the two ends. CDR3 bases: TGTGCCAGCAGTTTAGGGGGCAGAACCACTAACTATGGCTACACCTTC. This encodes CASSLGGRTTNYGYTF.

This clonotype was recorded many times. The rearrangement uses TRBV18 and TRBJ2-1; 8 nucleotides agree with TRBD2. CDR3 length: 15 amino acids. Per the germline V gene, CDR1 is KGHSH and CDR2 is LQKENI. V lost 7 bases, J lost 4 bases, and 9 bases stayed unmatched. The DNA for the CDR3 is TGTGCCAGCTGCTTCCAGCGGGAGTGTTACAATGAGCAGTTCTTC. Translated, it gives CASCFQRECYNEQFF. Drawing the rest from reference TRBV18 and TRBJ2-1, the complete variable domain is NAGVMQNPRHLVRRRGQEARLRCSPMKGHSHVYWYRQLPEEGLKFMVYLQKENIIDESGMPKERFSAEFPKEGPSILRIQQVVRGDSAAYFCASCFQRECYNEQFFGPGTRLTVL.

The chain links TRBV15 to TRBJ2-4; tentatively, D is TRBD1 (6 bases). The CDR3 contains 15 residues. Germline V gives CDR1 LNHNV, CDR2 YYDKDF (reference sequence). Trimming cost V 1 base and J 0 bases, with 7 bases left between them. In DNA, the CDR3 is TGTGCCACCAGCAGAGGGACAGTAGCCAAAAACATTCAGTACTTC. Its protein product is CATSRGTVAKNIQYF.

This clonotype has more than one count but fewer than ten. The chain carries TRBV2 and TRBJ2-5; D perhaps matches TRBD1 (6 bases). The germline CDR1 and CDR2 sequences are SNHLY and FYNNEI. V lost 8 bases and J lost 1, with 14 bases in between. This CDR3 has 14 amino acids. The DNA for the CDR3 is TGTGCCAGCCAGGGGTCGGACTTCCAAGAGACCCAGTACTTC. The encoded protein is CASQGSDFQETQYF.

This clonotype has just a few counts. V usage is TRBV20-1 and J usage is TRBJ2-5, with D unclear. Germline V gene data show CDR1 as DFQATT and CDR2 as SNEGSKA (reference sequence). The CDR3 consists of 13 residues. V lost 1 base and J 4 bases, leaving 10 bases between the germline ends. The CDR3 is CSARVRPPETQYF. The CDR3 DNA sequence: TGCAGTGCTAGAGTTCGGCCTCCAGAGACCCAGTACTTC.

This clonotype was detected a few times. This sequence joins TRBV27 and TRBJ1-5; 7 bases align to TRBD1. The V segment lost 6 bases and the J segment 4 bases; nucleotides outside the gene matches: 9. Per the germline V gene, CDR1 is MNHEY and CDR2 is SMNVEV (reference sequence). This CDR3 contains 15 residues. This chain's CDR3 is CASRLPGTANQPQHF. In DNA, the CDR3 is TGTGCCAGCAGACTTCCCGGGACAGCGAATCAGCCCCAGCATTTT.

The CDR3 region has the DNA TGTGCCACCAGCGGAGGGGGCACAGAGACCCAGTACTTC. This codes for CATSGGGTETQYF. The chain carries TRBV10-3 and TRBJ2-5; possible D gene TRBD1, 7 bases. The CDR3 consists of 13 residues. V dropped 10 bases and J dropped 4 bases, with 16 bases sitting between them. Germline CDR1 reads ENHRY; CDR2 reads SYGVKD.

The V and J genes are TRBV18 and TRBJ2-2, with TRBD2 as a possible D gene (7 bases). Germline V gene lookup returns CDR1 KGHSH and CDR2 LQKENI. The CDR3 sequence is 16 residues long. The ends were cut back, 5 bases at V and 8 bases at J, with 21 bases in the middle. CDR3 DNA sequence: TGTGCCAGCTCAAAACGGGACGCAGCGGGACAAGGGGAGCTGTTTTTT. Translating gives CASSKRDAAGQGELFF.

This clonotype was observed a few times. The rearrangement joins TRBV27 to TRBJ2-4, with TRBD2 identical over 7 bases. The end of the DNA fits TRBJ2-7 better, so the J call may be wrong. CDR3 length: 16 amino acids. CDR1 is MNHEY, CDR2 SMNVEV, per germline (reference sequence). The CDR3 sequence is CASSPAAAGVSGEQYF. CDR3 bases: TGTGCCAGCAGTCCCGCCGCGGCGGGAGTTTCTGGCGAGCAGTACTTC.

This clonotype showed up just a few times. V is TRBV20-1 and J is TRBJ1-4, with D perhaps matching TRBD1 (5 bases). The CDR3 extends over 13 amino acids. Germline V gives CDR1 DFQATT, CDR2 SNEGSKA (reference sequence). Deletions cut 4 bases from V and 8 bases from J, with 14 bases between. The CDR3, as DNA: TGCAGTGCTATGTCTACGGGGGACGAAAAACTGTTTTTT. Translated: CSAMSTGDEKLFF.